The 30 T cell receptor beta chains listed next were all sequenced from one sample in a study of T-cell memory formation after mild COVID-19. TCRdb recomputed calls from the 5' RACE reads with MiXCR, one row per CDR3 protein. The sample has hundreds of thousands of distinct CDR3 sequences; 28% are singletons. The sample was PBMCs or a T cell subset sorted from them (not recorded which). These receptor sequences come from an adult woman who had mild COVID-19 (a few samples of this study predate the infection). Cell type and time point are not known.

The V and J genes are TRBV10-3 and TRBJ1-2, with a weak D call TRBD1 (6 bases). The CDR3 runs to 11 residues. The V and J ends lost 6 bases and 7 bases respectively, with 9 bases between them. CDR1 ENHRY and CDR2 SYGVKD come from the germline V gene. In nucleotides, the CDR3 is TGTGCCATCAGGGGGGGGGCTGGCTACACCTTC. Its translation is CAIRGGAGYTF.

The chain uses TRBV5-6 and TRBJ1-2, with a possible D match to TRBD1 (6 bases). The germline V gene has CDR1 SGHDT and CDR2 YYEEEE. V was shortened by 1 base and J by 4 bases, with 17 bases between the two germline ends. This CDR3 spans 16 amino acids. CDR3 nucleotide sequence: TGTGCCAGCAGCTTGACCCCACAGGGTCTTCGCTATGGCTACACCTTC. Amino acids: CASSLTPQGLRYGYTF.

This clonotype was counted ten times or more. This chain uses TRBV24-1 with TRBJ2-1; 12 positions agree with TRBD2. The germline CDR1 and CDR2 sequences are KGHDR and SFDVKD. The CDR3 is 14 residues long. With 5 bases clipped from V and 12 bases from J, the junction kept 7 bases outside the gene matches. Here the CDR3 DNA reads TGTGCCACCAGTGCGACTAGCGGGAGAATGGGGCAGTTCTTC. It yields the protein CATSATSGRMGQFF.

The CDR3, as DNA: TGCAGTGCTAGGACTAGCCATGAGCAGTTCTTC. It specifies CSARTSHEQFF. V usage is TRBV20-1 and J usage is TRBJ2-1; TRBD2 matches 7 bases. The CDR3 contains 11 residues. Germline trimming cut 3 bases from V and 8 bases from J; bases unmatched to any gene: 1. Looked up from germline, CDR1 is DFQATT and CDR2 is SNEGSKA (reference sequence).

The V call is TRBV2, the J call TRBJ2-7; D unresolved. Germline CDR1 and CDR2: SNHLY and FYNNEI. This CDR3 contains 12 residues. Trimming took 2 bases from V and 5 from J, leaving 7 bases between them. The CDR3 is CASSEQSNEQYF. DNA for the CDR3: TGTGCCAGCAGTGAACAGTCAAACGAGCAGTACTTC.

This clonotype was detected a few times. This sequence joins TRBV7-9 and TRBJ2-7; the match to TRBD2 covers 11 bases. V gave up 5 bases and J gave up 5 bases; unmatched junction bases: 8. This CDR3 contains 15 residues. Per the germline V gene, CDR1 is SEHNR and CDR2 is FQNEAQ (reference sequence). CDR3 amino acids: CASSPWTSGRNEQYF. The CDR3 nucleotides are TGTGCCAGCAGCCCTTGGACTAGCGGGCGAAACGAGCAGTACTTC.

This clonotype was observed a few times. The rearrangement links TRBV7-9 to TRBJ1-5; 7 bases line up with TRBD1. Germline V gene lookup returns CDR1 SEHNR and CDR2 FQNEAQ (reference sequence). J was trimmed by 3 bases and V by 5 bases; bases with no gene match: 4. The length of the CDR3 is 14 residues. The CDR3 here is CASSDGQANQPQHF. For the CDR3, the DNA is TGTGCCAGCAGCGACGGACAGGCCAATCAGCCCCAGCATTTT. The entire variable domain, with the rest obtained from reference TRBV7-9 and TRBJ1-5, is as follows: DTGVSQNPRHKITKRGQNVTFRCDPISEHNRLYWYRQTLGQGPEFLTYFQNEAQLEKSRLLSDRFSAERPKGSFSTLEIQRTEQGDSAMYLCASSDGQANQPQHFGDGTRLSIL.

The CDR3 bases are TGCGCCAGCAGACCGCAGGGTGTTGCAGATACGCAGTATTTT. This codes for CASRPQGVADTQYF. V gene TRBV5-1 combines with J gene TRBJ2-3; a possible D gene is TRBD1 (5 bases). Germline CDR1 and CDR2: SGHRS and YFSETQ. The ends were cut back, 5 bases at V and 4 bases at J, with 14 bases in the middle. The CDR3 is 14 amino acids.

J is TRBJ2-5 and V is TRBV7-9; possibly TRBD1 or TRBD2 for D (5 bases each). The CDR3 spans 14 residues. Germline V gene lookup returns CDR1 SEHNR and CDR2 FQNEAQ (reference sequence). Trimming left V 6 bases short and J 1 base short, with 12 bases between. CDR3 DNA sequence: TGTGCCAGCAGTGGTGAGGGGACCCAAGAGACCCAGTACTTC. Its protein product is CASSGEGTQETQYF.

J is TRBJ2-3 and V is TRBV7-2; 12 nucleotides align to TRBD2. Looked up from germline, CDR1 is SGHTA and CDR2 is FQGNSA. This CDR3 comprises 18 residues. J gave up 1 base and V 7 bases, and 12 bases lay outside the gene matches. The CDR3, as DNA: TGTGCCAGCATCAGTCGGCTAGCGGGGGGGCCTGGCACAGATACGCAGTATTTT. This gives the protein CASISRLAGGPGTDTQYF. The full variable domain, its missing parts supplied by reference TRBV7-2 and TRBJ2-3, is GAGVSQSPSNKVTEKGKDVELRCDPISGHTALYWYRQSLGQGLEFLIYFQGNSAPDKSGLPSDRFSAERTGGSVSTLTIQRTQQEDSAVYLCASISRLAGGPGTDTQYFGPGTRLTVL.

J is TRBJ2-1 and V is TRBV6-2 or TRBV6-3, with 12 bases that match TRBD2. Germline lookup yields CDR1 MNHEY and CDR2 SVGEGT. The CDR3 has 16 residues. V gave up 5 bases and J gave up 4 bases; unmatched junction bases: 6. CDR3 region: CASSAPSGRGYNEQFF. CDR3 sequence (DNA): TGTGCCAGCAGTGCTCCTAGCGGGAGGGGTTACAATGAGCAGTTCTTC.

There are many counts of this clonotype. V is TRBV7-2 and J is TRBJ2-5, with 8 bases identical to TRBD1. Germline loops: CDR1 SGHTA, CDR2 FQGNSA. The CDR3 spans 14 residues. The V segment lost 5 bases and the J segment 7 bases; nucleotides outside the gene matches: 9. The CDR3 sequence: CASSHRQGLGTQYF. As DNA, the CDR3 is TGTGCCAGCAGCCATAGACAGGGGCTGGGGACCCAGTACTTC.

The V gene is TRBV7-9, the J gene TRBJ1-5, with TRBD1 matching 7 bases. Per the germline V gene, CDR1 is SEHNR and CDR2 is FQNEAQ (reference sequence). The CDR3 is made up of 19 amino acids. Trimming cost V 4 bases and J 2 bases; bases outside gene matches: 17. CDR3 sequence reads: CASSSPGGGLGGRNQPQHF. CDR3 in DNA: TGTGCCAGCAGCTCCCCAGGGGGGGGCCTCGGAGGGCGCAATCAGCCCCAGCATTTT.

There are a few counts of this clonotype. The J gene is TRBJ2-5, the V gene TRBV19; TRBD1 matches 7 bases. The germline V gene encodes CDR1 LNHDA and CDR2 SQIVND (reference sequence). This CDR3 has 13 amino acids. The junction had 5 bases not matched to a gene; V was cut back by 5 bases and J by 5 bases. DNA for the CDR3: TGTGCCAGTAGTTACACCAGGGGGGAGACCCAGTACTTC. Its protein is CASSYTRGETQYF.

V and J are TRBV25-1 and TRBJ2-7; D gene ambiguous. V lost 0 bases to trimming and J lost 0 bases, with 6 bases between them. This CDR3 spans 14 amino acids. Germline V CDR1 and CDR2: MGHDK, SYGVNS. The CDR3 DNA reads TGTGCCAGCAGTGAATACAGCGACTCCTACGAGCAGTACTTC. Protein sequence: CASSEYSDSYEQYF.

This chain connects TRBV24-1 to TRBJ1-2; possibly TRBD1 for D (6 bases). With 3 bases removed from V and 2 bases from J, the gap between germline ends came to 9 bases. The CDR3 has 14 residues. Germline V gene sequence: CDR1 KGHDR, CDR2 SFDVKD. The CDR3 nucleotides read TGTGCCACCAGTGATCCCGGACAGAACTATGGCTACACCTTC. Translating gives CATSDPGQNYGYTF.

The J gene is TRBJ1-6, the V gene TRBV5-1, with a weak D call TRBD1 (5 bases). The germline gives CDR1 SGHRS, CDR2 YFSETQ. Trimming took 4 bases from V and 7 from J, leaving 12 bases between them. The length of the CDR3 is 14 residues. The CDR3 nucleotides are TGCGCCAGCAGCGCCGGGACTGGCAATTCACCCCTCCACTTT. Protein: CASSAGTGNSPLHF.

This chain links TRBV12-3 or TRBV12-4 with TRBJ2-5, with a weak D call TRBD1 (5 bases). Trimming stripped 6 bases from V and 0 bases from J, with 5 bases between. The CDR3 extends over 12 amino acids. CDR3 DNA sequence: TGTGCCAGCAGGGACAACCAAGAGACCCAGTACTTC. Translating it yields CASRDNQETQYF.

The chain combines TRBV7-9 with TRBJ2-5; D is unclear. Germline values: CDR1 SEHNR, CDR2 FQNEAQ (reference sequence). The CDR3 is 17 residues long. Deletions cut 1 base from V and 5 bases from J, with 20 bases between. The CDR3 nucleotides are TGTGCCAGCAGCTTAGTGGGCTACACCACAATGTTGGAGACCCAGTACTTC. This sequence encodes CASSLVGYTTMLETQYF.

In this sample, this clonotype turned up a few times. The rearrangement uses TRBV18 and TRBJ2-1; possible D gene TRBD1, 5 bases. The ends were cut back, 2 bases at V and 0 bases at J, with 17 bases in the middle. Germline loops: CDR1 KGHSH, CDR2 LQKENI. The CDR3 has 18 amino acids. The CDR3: CASSPRKTAPSSYNEQFF. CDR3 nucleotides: TGTGCCAGCTCACCAAGGAAGACAGCCCCCAGCTCCTACAATGAGCAGTTCTTC.

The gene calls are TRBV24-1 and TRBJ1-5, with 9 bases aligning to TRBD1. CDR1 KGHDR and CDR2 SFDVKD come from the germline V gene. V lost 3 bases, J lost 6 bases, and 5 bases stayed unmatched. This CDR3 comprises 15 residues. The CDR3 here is CATSDTGGRFQPQHF. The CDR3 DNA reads TGTGCCACCAGTGATACAGGGGGCCGTTTTCAGCCCCAGCATTTT.

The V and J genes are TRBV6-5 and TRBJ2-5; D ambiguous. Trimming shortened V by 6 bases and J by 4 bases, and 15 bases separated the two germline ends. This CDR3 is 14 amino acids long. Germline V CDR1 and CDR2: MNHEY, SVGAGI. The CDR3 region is CASRPDLTPETQYF. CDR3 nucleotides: TGTGCCAGCAGGCCCGACCTGACCCCAGAGACCCAGTACTTC.

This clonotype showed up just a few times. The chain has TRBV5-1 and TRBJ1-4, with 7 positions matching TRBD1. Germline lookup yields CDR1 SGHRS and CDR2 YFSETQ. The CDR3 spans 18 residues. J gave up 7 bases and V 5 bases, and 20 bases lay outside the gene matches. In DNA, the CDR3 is TGCGCCAGCAGTTCTGGACAGGCACGGCAGGGGTCGTCTGAAAAACTGTTTTTT. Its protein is CASSSGQARQGSSEKLFF.

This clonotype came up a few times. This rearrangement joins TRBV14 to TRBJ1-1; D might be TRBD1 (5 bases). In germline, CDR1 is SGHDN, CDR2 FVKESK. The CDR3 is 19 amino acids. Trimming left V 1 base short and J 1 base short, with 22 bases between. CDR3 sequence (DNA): TGTGCCAGCAGCCAAGGCGAGGGATCTGCGGGGGATTGGAACACTGAAGCTTTCTTT. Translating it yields CASSQGEGSAGDWNTEAFF.

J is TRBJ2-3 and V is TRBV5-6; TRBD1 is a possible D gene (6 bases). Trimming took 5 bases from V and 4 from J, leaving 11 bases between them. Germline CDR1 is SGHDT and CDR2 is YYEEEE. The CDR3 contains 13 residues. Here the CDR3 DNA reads TGTGCCAGCAGTCCAACAGGGCCAGATACGCAGTATTTT. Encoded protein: CASSPTGPDTQYF.

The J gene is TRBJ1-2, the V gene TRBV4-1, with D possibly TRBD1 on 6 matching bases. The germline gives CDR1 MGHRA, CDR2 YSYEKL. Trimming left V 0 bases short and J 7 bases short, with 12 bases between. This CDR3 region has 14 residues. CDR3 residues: CASSQDGGGGGYTF. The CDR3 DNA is TGCGCCAGCAGCCAAGATGGGGGCGGCGGTGGCTACACCTTC.

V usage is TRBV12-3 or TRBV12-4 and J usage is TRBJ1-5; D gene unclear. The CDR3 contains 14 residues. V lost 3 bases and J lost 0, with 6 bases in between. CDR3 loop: CASSFGSSNQPQHF. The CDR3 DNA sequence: TGTGCCAGCAGTTTTGGGAGTAGCAATCAGCCCCAGCATTTT.

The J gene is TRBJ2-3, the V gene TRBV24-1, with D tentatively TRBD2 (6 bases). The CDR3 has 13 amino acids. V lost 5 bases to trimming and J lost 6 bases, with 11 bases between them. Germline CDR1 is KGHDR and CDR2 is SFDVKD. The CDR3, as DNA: TGTGCCACCAGTGGCCTGCGGGGCGATACGCAGTATTTT. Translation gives CATSGLRGDTQYF.

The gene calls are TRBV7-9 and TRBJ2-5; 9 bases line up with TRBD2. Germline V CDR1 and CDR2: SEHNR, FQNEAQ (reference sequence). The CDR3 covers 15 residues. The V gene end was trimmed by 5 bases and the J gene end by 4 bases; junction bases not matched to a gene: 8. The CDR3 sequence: CASSPQSGGIETQYF. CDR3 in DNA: TGTGCCAGCAGCCCCCAGAGCGGGGGGATAGAGACCCAGTACTTC.

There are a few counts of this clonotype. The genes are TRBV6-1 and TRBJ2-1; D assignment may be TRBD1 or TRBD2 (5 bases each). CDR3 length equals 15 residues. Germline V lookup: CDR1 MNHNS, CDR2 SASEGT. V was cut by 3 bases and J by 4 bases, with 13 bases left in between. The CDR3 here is CASSDGTEPYNEQFF. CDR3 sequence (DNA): TGTGCCAGCAGTGATGGGACGGAGCCTTACAATGAGCAGTTCTTC.